The 22 T cell receptor beta chains below come from one sample, sequenced in a study of T-cell reconstitution after alpha-beta-depleted transplantation in children. The authors prepared the TCRbeta library with unique molecular identifiers. TCRdb reprocessed the PCR reads with MiXCR, giving one entry per CDR3 protein. Of some 300,000 distinct CDR3 sequences in the sample, around 10% were seen once. The sequencing used PBMCs, collected before TCRalphabeta/CD19-depleted stem cell transplant. The receptors were sampled from a boy under two years old with acute myeloid leukemia, due to receive a stem cell transplant.

This clonotype occurred many times. This chain links TRBV27 with TRBJ2-3; 11 bases align to TRBD2. The V segment lost 1 base and the J segment 2 bases; nucleotides outside the gene matches: 5. From germline, CDR1 is MNHEY and CDR2 SMNVEV (reference sequence). CDR3 length: 17 residues. CDR3 bases: TGTGCCAGCAGTTTATACAATAGCGGGAGGGCCACAGATACGCAGTATTTT. Protein sequence: CASSLYNSGRATDTQYF.

Ten or more counts support this clonotype. J is TRBJ2-4 and V is TRBV5-1; 7 bases fit TRBD1. The ends lost 0 bases at V and 7 bases at J; junction bases unmatched: 7. Per the germline V gene, CDR1 is SGHRS and CDR2 is YFSETQ. This CDR3 contains 15 residues. The CDR3 DNA follows: TGCGCCAGCAGCTTGGCACAGGGGCTGGGGAACATTCAGTACTTC. It translates to CASSLAQGLGNIQYF. Based on the CDR3 plus reference TRBV5-1 and TRBJ2-4, the full variable domain is KAGVTQTPRYLIKTRGQQVTLSCSPISGHRSVSWYQQTPGQGLQFLFEYFSETQRNKGNFPGRFSGRQFSNSRSEMNVSTLELGDSALYLCASSLAQGLGNIQYFGAGTRLSVL.

This clonotype was counted at least ten times. This chain uses TRBV5-1 with TRBJ2-7; maybe TRBD2 (5 bases). V was cut by 2 bases and J by 1 base, with 7 bases left in between. Germline CDR1 reads SGHRS; CDR2 reads YFSETQ. The CDR3 runs 13 residues. The CDR3 nucleotides are TGCGCCAGCAGCTTCGACTATTCCTACGAGCAGTACTTC. The encoded protein is CASSFDYSYEQYF.

CDR3 coding DNA: TGTGCCAGCAGGCCCAGGCGGGACTCCTACGAGCAGTACTTC. Protein sequence: CASRPRRDSYEQYF. V is TRBV5-5 and J is TRBJ2-7; a possible D gene is TRBD2 (6 bases). Trimming took 5 bases from V and 0 from J, leaving 12 bases between them. Germline assignment: CDR1 SGHKS and CDR2 YYEKEE (reference sequence). CDR3 length: 14 residues.

This clonotype was observed many times. The gene calls are TRBV15 and TRBJ2-5, with 10 positions matching TRBD1. This CDR3 contains 16 residues. With V trimmed by 0 bases and J by 2 bases, 3 bases remained unmatched. The germline CDR1 and CDR2 sequences are LNHNV and YYDKDF (reference sequence). CDR3 protein: CATSRDRDRGQETQYF. The DNA of the CDR3 is TGTGCCACCAGCAGAGACCGGGACAGGGGTCAAGAGACCCAGTACTTC.

In this sample, this clonotype turned up many times. V usage is TRBV7-8 and J usage is TRBJ2-5, with 9 bases lining up with TRBD1. The CDR3 is 19 residues long. Germline trimming cut 5 bases from V and 3 bases from J; bases unmatched to any gene: 19. From germline, CDR1 is SGHVS and CDR2 FQNEAQ. This CDR3 reads CASSLPHRGRSLAEETQYF. Here the CDR3 DNA reads TGTGCCAGCAGCCTACCCCACAGGGGGCGATCCCTAGCAGAAGAGACCCAGTACTTC.

This clonotype was seen repeatedly, ten times or more. V and J are TRBV11-2 and TRBJ2-2, with 10 bases matching TRBD2. There are 15 residues in the CDR3. Germline values: CDR1 SGHAT, CDR2 FQNNGV. Trimming removed 5 bases from V and 3 bases from J; junction bases left unmatched: 3. The CDR3: CASSELAGYTGELFF. The CDR3 coding sequence is TGTGCCAGCAGCGAACTAGCGGGGTACACCGGGGAGCTGTTTTTT. Using reference TRBV11-2 and TRBJ2-2 for the parts outside the CDR3, the full variable domain is EAGVAQSPRYKIIEKRQSVAFWCNPISGHATLYWYQQILGQGPKLLIQFQNNGVVDDSQLPKDRFSAERLKGVDSTLKIQPAKLEDSAVYLCASSELAGYTGELFFGEGSRLTVL.

This clonotype occurred many times. V usage is TRBV20-1 and J usage is TRBJ2-5; no clear D gene. Germline CDR1 is DFQATT and CDR2 is SNEGSKA (reference sequence). The CDR3 runs 13 residues. V lost 5 bases, J lost 7 bases, and 17 bases lay in between. CDR3 sequence (DNA): TGCAGTGCTCCTCCAAGGACCCTGGGGACCCAGTACTTC. Its translation: CSAPPRTLGTQYF.

This clonotype was picked up a small number of times. The chain links TRBV27 to TRBJ2-7; the match to TRBD2 covers 9 bases. The germline V gene has CDR1 MNHEY and CDR2 SMNVEV (reference sequence). J gave up 0 bases and V 6 bases, and 6 bases lay outside the gene matches. The CDR3 extends over 15 amino acids. The CDR3 nucleotides are TGTGCCAGCAGGGCAATAGCGGGAGCCTCCTACGAGCAGTACTTC. Translating gives CASRAIAGASYEQYF.

The sample holds many counts of this clonotype. This chain connects TRBV29-1 to TRBJ1-2; D is ambiguous. This CDR3 spans 13 amino acids. The germline gives CDR1 SQVTM, CDR2 ANQGSEA. V shed 8 bases and J shed 5 bases, with 18 bases lying between them. The CDR3 DNA follows: TGCAGCACCCCGGCGGACGGTCCTTATGGCTACACCTTC. Protein product: CSTPADGPYGYTF. Using reference TRBV29-1 and TRBJ1-2 for the parts outside the CDR3, the full variable domain is SAVISQKPSRDICQRGTSLTIQCQVDSQVTMMFWYRQQPGQSLTLIATANQGSEATYESGFVIDKFPISRPNLTFSTLTVSNMSPEDSSIYLCSTPADGPYGYTFGSGTRLTVV.

This clonotype has more than one count but fewer than ten. This rearrangement joins TRBV5-1 to TRBJ2-6, with D tentatively TRBD1 (5 bases). The CDR3 loop spans 17 amino acids. The germline gives CDR1 SGHRS, CDR2 YFSETQ. V lost 6 bases, J lost 0 bases, and 16 bases lay in between. CDR3 DNA: TGCGCCAGCACCCTCAGGGTTTTAAGCTCTGGGGCCAACGTCCTGACTTTC. Translating gives CASTLRVLSSGANVLTF.

This clonotype was found many times. The chain recombines TRBV6-4 with TRBJ2-3; D is undetermined. The CDR3 has 13 residues. Trimming shortened V by 4 bases and J by 3 bases, and 8 bases separated the two germline ends. Germline V lookup: CDR1 MRHNA, CDR2 SNTAGT. Here the CDR3 DNA reads TGTGCCAGCAGTGCCTGGGGAACAGATACGCAGTATTTT. This codes for CASSAWGTDTQYF.

There are many counts of this clonotype. The chain links TRBV28 to TRBJ2-3; the match to TRBD1 covers 8 bases. The CDR3 extends over 15 amino acids. The germline V gene encodes CDR1 MDHEN and CDR2 SYDVKM. The V and J ends lost 3 bases and 6 bases, in that order; junction bases with no gene match: 8. The CDR3 is CASSFQGAGMDTQYF. As DNA, the CDR3 is TGTGCCAGCAGTTTCCAGGGGGCGGGTATGGATACGCAGTATTTT.

This clonotype was counted many times. The chain recombines TRBV10-3 with TRBJ2-1; 7 bases line up with TRBD1. This CDR3 spans 13 amino acids. Germline values: CDR1 ENHRY, CDR2 SYGVKD. V shed 7 bases, J shed 5 bases, and the junction held 5 bases outside the gene matches. DNA of the CDR3: TGTGCCATCAAAGTTGACAGGGACAATGAGCAGTTCTTC. Translating gives CAIKVDRDNEQFF.

This clonotype turned up a few times. V gene TRBV5-1 combines with J gene TRBJ2-1; 13 positions agree with TRBD2. Germline CDR1 and CDR2: SGHRS and YFSETQ. With 1 base clipped from V and 7 bases from J, the junction kept 2 bases outside the gene matches. The CDR3 consists of 15 residues. CDR3: CASSLSLAGGNEQFF. For the CDR3, the DNA is TGCGCCAGCAGCTTGTCACTAGCGGGAGGGAATGAGCAGTTCTTC.

This chain links TRBV4-3 with TRBJ2-1; 7 bases map to TRBD2. V shed 3 bases, J shed 7 bases, and the junction held 9 bases outside the gene matches. Germline-derived CDR1 and CDR2 are LGHNA and YSLEER. The length of the CDR3 is 15 residues. The CDR3 region is CASSQRSGKGNEQFF. CDR3 coding DNA: TGCGCCAGCAGCCAGAGAAGCGGGAAGGGAAATGAGCAGTTCTTC.

This clonotype was counted at least ten times. The CDR3 here is CSVEQGAEETQYF. As DNA, the CDR3 is TGCAGCGTTGAACAGGGGGCAGAAGAGACCCAGTACTTC. The chain is built from TRBV29-1 and TRBJ2-5; 8 positions match TRBD1. J was trimmed by 3 bases and V by 2 bases; bases with no gene match: 2. The CDR3 extends over 13 amino acids. CDR1 SQVTM and CDR2 ANQGSEA come from the germline V gene.

This clonotype was seen more than once but under ten times. The J gene is TRBJ1-6, the V gene TRBV7-3; a possible D gene is TRBD1 (5 bases). This CDR3 has 15 residues. Per the germline V gene, CDR1 is SGHTA and CDR2 is FQGTGA. Trimming pared 1 base from V and 7 bases from J, leaving 11 bases between. The CDR3 here is CASSLRGSGNSPLHF. CDR3 DNA: TGTGCCAGCAGCTTAAGGGGGAGTGGGAATTCACCCCTCCACTTT.

This clonotype has a count of ten or more. The chain combines TRBV15 with TRBJ2-7, with 7 bases aligning to TRBD1. Looked up from germline, CDR1 is LNHNV and CDR2 is YYDKDF (reference sequence). After removal of 5 bases from V and 3 bases from J, the junction contained 10 bases not matched to a gene. This CDR3 has 15 amino acids. The CDR3: CATSGNRGLGYEQYF. The CDR3 DNA reads as TGTGCCACCAGCGGTAACAGGGGTTTAGGCTACGAGCAGTACTTC.

This clonotype was counted many times. The V call is TRBV12-3 or TRBV12-4, the J call TRBJ2-7; D might be TRBD1 or TRBD2, each matching 6 bases. The CDR3 is 13 amino acids. V lost 4 bases and J lost 7, with 14 bases in between. CDR3 sequence: CASSSQQGGEQYF. The CDR3 DNA reads TGTGCCAGCAGTTCCCAACAGGGAGGAGAGCAGTACTTC.

In DNA form, the CDR3 reads TGTGCCAGCTCACCCGGACAGGGGCGGAATTCACCCCTCCACTTT. Its translation: CASSPGQGRNSPLHF. V gene TRBV18 combines with J gene TRBJ1-6; 9 nucleotides match TRBD1. The CDR3 is made up of 15 amino acids. Germline values: CDR1 KGHSH, CDR2 LQKENI. The V and J ends lost 3 bases and 7 bases, in that order; junction bases with no gene match: 4.

In this sample, this clonotype turned up once. This chain links TRBV10-1 with TRBJ2-4, with 10 bases identical to TRBD1. The length of the CDR3 is 14 residues. The germline V gene encodes CDR1 WNHNN and CDR2 SYGVQD (reference sequence). V was clipped by 9 bases and J by 0 bases; unmatched bases: 2. CDR3 sequence reads: CARGQGLAKNIQYF. The CDR3 DNA reads TGCGCCAGGGGACAGGGGTTAGCCAAAAACATTCAGTACTTC.